This TCR beta chain was captured in a study of T cell responses to AZD1222 COVID-19 vaccine. Study-wide context: Second-dose timings of about 4 or about 12 weeks were pooled. Notes on the study in general: Spike-specific TCR repertoires showed rising breadth and depth after two AZD1222 doses. Donors, mostly white British, included more females; clonal diversity was possibly underestimated. AZD1222 recipients seropositive at baseline numbered only 5 to 7.

About this clone itself: The antigen is not known. Its ends do not fully match the called genes, so a read error is possible.

The CDR3 has 11 amino acids. The germline CDR1 and CDR2 sequences are SGHDT and YYEEEE. Here immunoSEQ multiplex PCR was the method, and the copy in TCRdb shows in-frame clones only, minus some. Of about 66,000 clones listed, about 90% are singletons. V and J are TRBV5-6 and TRBJ2-1; TRBD1 or TRBD2 may be the D gene (5 bases each). The sequence was collected from an adult in good health. The material was peripheral blood, obtained on day 0 of AZD1222 vaccination. CDR3 protein: CASSRDAEKFF. CDR3 sequence (DNA): TGTGCCAGCAGCCGGGACGCTGAGAAGTTCTTC.